These 3 T cell receptor beta chains were sequenced from one sample in a study of early T cells in non-severe SARS-CoV-2 infection. TCRdb ran MiXCR on the 5' RACE reads and lists one entry per CDR3 protein. This table holds 65,000 to 90,000 distinct CDR3 sequences, over 9% found once. The specimen sequenced was whole blood. These receptors all stem from an adult who was a healthcare worker with PCR-confirmed SARS-CoV-2 infection or an uninfected control (not recorded which).

The gene calls are TRBV9 and TRBJ2-1; 7 nucleotides agree with TRBD2. This CDR3 has 15 residues. Trimming took 0 bases from V and 7 from J; bases not matched to a gene: 7. Germline CDR1 SGDLS, CDR2 YYNGEE. This CDR3 is CASSVAAGVANEQFF. The CDR3 bases are TGTGCCAGCAGCGTAGCGGCGGGAGTCGCAAATGAGCAGTTCTTC.

The chain employs TRBV20-1 and TRBJ2-3, with D possibly called TRBD1 or TRBD2 (5 bases each). This CDR3 comprises 14 residues. V dropped 5 bases and J dropped 5 bases, with 17 bases sitting between them. Germline values: CDR1 DFQATT, CDR2 SNEGSKA (reference sequence). CDR3: CSAVPGPRGDTQYF. The CDR3, as DNA: TGCAGTGCTGTGCCGGGACCGAGGGGAGATACGCAGTATTTT.

This clonotype turned up a few times. V usage is TRBV4-2 and J usage is TRBJ2-5; D ambiguous. Trimming left V 5 bases short and J 5 bases short, with 12 bases between. There are 13 residues in the CDR3. Per germline, CDR1 LGHNA and CDR2 YNFKEQ. CDR3 coding DNA: TGTGCCAGCAGCATGGGCAGAAGGGAGACCCAGTACTTC. Protein: CASSMGRRETQYF.